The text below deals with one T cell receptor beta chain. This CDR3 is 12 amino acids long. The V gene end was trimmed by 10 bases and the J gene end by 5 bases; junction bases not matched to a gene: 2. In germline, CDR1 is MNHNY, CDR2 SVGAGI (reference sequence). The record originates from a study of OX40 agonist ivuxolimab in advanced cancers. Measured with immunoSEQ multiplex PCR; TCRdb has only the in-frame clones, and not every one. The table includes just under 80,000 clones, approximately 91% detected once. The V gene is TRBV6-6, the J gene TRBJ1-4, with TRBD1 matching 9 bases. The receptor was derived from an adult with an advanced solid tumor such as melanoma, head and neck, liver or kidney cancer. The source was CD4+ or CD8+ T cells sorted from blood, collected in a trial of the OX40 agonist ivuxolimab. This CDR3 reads CAIGQGNEKLFF. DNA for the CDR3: TGTGCCATCGGACAGGGGAATGAAAAACTGTTTTTT.